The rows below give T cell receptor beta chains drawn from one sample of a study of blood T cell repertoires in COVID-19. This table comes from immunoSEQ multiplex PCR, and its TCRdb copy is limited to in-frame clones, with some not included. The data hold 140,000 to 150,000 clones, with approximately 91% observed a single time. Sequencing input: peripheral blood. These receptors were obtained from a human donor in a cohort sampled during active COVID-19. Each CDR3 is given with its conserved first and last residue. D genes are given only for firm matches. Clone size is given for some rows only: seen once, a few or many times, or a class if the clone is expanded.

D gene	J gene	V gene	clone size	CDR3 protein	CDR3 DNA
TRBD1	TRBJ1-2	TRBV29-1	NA	CSVDRTGGLANYGYTF	TGCAGCGTTGATAGGACAGGTGGACTGGCTAACTATGGCTACACCTTC
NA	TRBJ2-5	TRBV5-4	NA	CASSNTGSRETQYF	TGTGCCAGCAGCAACACAGGGTCGCGGGAGACCCAGTACTTC
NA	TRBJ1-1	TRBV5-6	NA	CASSLNGRGAFF	TGTGCCAGCAGCTTGAACGGAAGGGGGGCTTTCTTT
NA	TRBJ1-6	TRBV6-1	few	CASSEMGSSYNSPLHF	TGTGCCAGCAGTGAAATGGGGAGCTCCTATAATTCACCCCTCCACTTT
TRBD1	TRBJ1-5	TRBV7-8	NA	CASSFGTGDNQPQHF	TGTGCCAGCAGCTTCGGGACAGGGGATAATCAGCCCCAGCATTTT
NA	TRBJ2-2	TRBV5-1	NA	CASSQGGFAGELFF	TGCGCCAGCAGCCAGGGAGGCTTCGCCGGGGAGCTGTTTTTT
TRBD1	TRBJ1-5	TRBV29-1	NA	CSPAGTGERRNQPQHF	TGCAGCCCGGCCGGCACAGGGGAACGACGAAATCAGCCCCAGCATTTT
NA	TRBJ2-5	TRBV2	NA	CASSDSTGQYF	TGTGCCAGCAGTGATTCCACCGGCCAGTACTTC
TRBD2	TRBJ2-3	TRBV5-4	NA	CASSSSGRSTDTQYF	TGTGCCAGCAGCTCTAGCGGGCGTAGCACAGATACGCAGTATTTT
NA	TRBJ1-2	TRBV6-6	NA	CASSYDAGHGYTF	TGTGCCAGCAGTTACGACGCAGGGCACGGCTACACCTTC
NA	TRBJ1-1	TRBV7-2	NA	CASSSHRGLRGEAFF	TGTGCCAGCAGCTCCCACAGAGGCTTAAGGGGTGAAGCTTTCTTT
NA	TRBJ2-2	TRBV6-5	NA	CASRGPNTGELFF	TGTGCCAGCAGGGGCCCGAACACCGGGGAGCTGTTTTTT
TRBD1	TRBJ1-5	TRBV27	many	CASSGSPGQATLPQHF	TGTGCCAGCAGTGGATCACCGGGACAGGCGACGTTGCCCCAGCATTTT
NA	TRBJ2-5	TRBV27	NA	CASSPSDWQGTQYF	TGTGCCAGCAGTCCCTCGGACTGGCAAGGGACCCAGTACTTC
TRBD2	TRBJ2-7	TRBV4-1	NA	CASSYGTSGSIYEQYF	TGCGCCAGCAGCTACGGGACTAGCGGGAGCATCTACGAGCAGTACTTC
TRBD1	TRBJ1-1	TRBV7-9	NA	CASRPRQGNTEAFF	TGTGCCAGCAGACCTAGACAGGGAAACACTGAAGCTTTCTTT
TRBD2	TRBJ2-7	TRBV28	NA	CASSLRGGAGEQYF	TGTGCCAGCAGTTTACGCGGGGGGGCTGGTGAGCAGTACTTC
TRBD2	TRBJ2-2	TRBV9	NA	CASSVAVLAGTGELFF	TGTGCCAGCAGCGTAGCGGTTCTAGCGGGAACCGGGGAGCTGTTTTTT
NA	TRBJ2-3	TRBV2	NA	CASSEGWTDTQYF	TGTGCCAGCAGTGAGGGCTGGACAGATACGCAGTATTTT
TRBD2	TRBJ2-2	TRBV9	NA	CASSVGLAGPGELFF	TGTGCCAGCAGCGTGGGACTAGCGGGTCCTGGGGAGCTGTTTTTT
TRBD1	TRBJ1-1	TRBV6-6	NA	CASSKPGTGVPTEAFF	TGTGCCAGCAGTAAGCCCGGGACAGGGGTGCCCACTGAAGCTTTCTTT
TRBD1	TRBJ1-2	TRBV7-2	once	CASSLGQGSHYGYTF	TGTGCCAGCAGCTTAGGACAGGGGTCGCACTATGGCTACACCTTC
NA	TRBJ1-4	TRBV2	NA	CASSPRRATNEKLFF	TGTGCCAGCAGCCCTCGACGGGCAACTAATGAAAAACTGTTTTTT
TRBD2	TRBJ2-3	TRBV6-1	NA	CASSESSGETDTQYF	TGTGCCAGCAGTGAAAGTAGCGGGGAAACAGATACGCAGTATTTT
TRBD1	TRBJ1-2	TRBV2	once	CASRARLRGRVYGYTF	TGTGCCAGCAGGGCTAGACTCAGGGGGCGCGTCTATGGCTACACCTTC
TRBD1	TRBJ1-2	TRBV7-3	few	CASSLSGQPRNYGYTF	TGTGCCAGCAGCTTATCGGGACAGCCAAGAAACTATGGCTACACCTTC
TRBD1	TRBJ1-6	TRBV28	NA	CASSAQWGQGMNSPLHF	TGTGCCAGCAGTGCCCAATGGGGACAGGGAATGAATTCACCCCTCCACTTT
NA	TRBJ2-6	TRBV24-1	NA	CATSDPGNSGANVLTF	TGTGCCACCAGTGATCCAGGCAACTCTGGGGCCAACGTCCTGACTTTC
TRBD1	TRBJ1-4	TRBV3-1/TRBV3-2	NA	CASSQAVPGQGATNEKLFF	TGTGCCAGCAGCCAAGCGGTACCGGGACAGGGAGCGACTAATGAAAAACTGTTTTTT
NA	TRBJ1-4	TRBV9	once	CASSVGHSTNEKLFF	TGTGCCAGCAGCGTAGGGCATTCAACTAATGAAAAACTGTTTTTT
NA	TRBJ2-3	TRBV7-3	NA	CASSPLIRTDTQYF	TGTGCCAGCAGTCCCCTTATCCGCACAGATACGCAGTATTTT
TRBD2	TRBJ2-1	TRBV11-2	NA	CASSLSGTSGITDKFF	TGTGCCAGCAGCTTAAGTGGGACTAGCGGGATCACAGACAAGTTCTTC
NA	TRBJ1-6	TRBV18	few	CASSPSMSAGGGSYNSPLHF	TGTGCCAGCTCACCCTCCATGTCGGCGGGCGGAGGGTCCTATAATTCACCCCTCCACTTT
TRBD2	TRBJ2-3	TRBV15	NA	CATSRRTSGVFPDTQYF	TGTGCCACCAGCAGAAGGACTAGCGGGGTCTTCCCAGATACGCAGTATTTT
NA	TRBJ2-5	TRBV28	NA	CASSFGQAARGTQYF	TGTGCCAGCAGTTTCGGTCAGGCAGCACGGGGGACCCAGTACTTC
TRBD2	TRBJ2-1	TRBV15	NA	CATSRGRTSGADEQFF	TGTGCCACCAGCAGAGGCAGGACTAGCGGGGCCGATGAGCAGTTCTTC
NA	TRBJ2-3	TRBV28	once	CASSHETGGTDTQYF	TGTGCCAGCAGTCATGAGACAGGCGGCACAGATACGCAGTATTTT
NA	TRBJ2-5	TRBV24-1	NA	CATSDFERPRETQYF	TGTGCCACCAGTGATTTCGAGCGGCCACGGGAGACCCAGTACTTC
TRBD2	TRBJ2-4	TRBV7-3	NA	CASSLGLAEGENIQYF	TGTGCCAGCAGCTTAGGACTAGCGGAGGGAGAAAACATTCAGTACTTC
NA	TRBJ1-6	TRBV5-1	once	CASSLRAGDLSSYNSPLHF	TGCGCCAGCAGCTTGCGCGCGGGGGACTTGAGCTCCTATAATTCACCCCTCCACTTT
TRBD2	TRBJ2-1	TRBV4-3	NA	CASSQDSGGVSYEQFF	TGCGCCAGCAGCCAAGATAGCGGGGGGGTGTCCTATGAGCAGTTCTTC
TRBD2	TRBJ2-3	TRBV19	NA	CASSRLAGGRSTDTQYF	TGTGCCAGTAGTAGACTAGCGGGAGGGCGTAGCACAGATACGCAGTATTTT
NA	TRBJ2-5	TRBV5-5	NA	CASSLGGAQETQYF	TGTGCCAGCAGCTTGGGCGGGGCACAAGAGACCCAGTACTTC
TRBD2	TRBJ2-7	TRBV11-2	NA	CASSPTSGGPDYEQYF	TGTGCCAGCAGCCCTACTAGCGGGGGGCCCGATTACGAGCAGTACTTC
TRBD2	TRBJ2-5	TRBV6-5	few	CASSSRERGVQETQYF	TGTGCCAGCAGTTCCCGGGAGCGGGGGGTCCAAGAGACCCAGTACTTC
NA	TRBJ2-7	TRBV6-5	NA	CASSHPDSSYEQYF	TGTGCCAGCAGTCACCCGGACAGCTCCTACGAGCAGTACTTC
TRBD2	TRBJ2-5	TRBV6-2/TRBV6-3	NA	CASSYWGRIAGGQQETQYF	TGTGCCAGCAGTTACTGGGGGCGGATAGCGGGAGGACAACAAGAGACCCAGTACTTC
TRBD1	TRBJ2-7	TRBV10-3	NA	CAIRDMGQGHDEQYF	TGTGCCATCAGGGATATGGGACAGGGACATGACGAGCAGTACTTC
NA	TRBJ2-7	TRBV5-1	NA	CASSLETQGHYEQYF	TGCGCCAGCAGCTTGGAGACTCAAGGTCATTACGAGCAGTACTTC
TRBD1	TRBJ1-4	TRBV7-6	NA	CASSLQGGLAPEKLFF	TGTGCCAGCAGCTTACAGGGGGGACTTGCACCTGAAAAACTGTTTTTT
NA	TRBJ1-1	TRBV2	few	CASSEGQVEAFF	TGTGCCAGCAGTGAAGGACAGGTTGAAGCTTTCTTT
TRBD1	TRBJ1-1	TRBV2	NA	CASRRGHADTEAFF	TGTGCCAGCAGAAGGGGGCATGCGGACACTGAAGCTTTCTTT
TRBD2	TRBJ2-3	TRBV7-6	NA	CASSLVASGWDTQYF	TGTGCCAGCAGCTTAGTCGCTAGCGGGTGGGATACGCAGTATTTT
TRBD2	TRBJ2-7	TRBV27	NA	CASSVGLAGSYEQYF	TGTGCCAGCAGTGTAGGACTAGCGGGATCCTACGAGCAGTACTTC
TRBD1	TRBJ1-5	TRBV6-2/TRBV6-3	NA	CASSYYRGGQPQHF	TGTGCCAGCAGTTACTACAGGGGCGGACAGCCCCAGCATTTT
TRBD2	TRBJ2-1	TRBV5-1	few	CASSLFSGSSYNEQFF	TGCGCCAGCAGCTTGTTTAGCGGGAGCTCCTACAATGAGCAGTTCTTC
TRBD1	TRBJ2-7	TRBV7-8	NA	CASSGRTGENYEQYF	TGTGCCAGCAGCGGCCGGACAGGGGAAAACTACGAGCAGTACTTC
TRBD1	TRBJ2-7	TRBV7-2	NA	CASSSHRDRGYEQYF	TGTGCCAGCAGCTCACACCGGGACAGGGGTTACGAGCAGTACTTC
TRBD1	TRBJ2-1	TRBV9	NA	CASSPQGVYNEQFF	TGTGCCAGCAGTCCCCAGGGGGTCTACAATGAGCAGTTCTTC